One and the same sample provided the 17 T cell receptor beta chains below, sequenced in a study of shared clonotypes between healthy human individuals. Generated by immunoSEQ multiplex PCR, the TCRdb table keeps only in-frame clones and is missing some. The sample holds about 820,000 clones, around 93% seen once. Terminally differentiated effector memory CD45RA+ cells were left out of the naive CD8 fraction, which was CD45RO-negative and positively selected for CCR7. Specimen: naive CD8+ T cells sorted from blood. The receptors were gathered from a man aged 30 to 39 in good health.

The chain carries TRBV27 and TRBJ2-3, with 8 bases matching TRBD2. After removal of 2 bases from V and 10 bases from J, the junction contained 8 bases not matched to a gene. Germline assignment: CDR1 MNHEY and CDR2 SMNVEV (reference sequence). The CDR3 extends over 14 amino acids. The CDR3 DNA reads TGTGCCAGCAGTTTAACTAGCGGAGGCTGGGCGCAGTATTTT. It specifies CASSLTSGGWAQYF.

This chain connects TRBV7-9 to TRBJ2-1, with TRBD2 identical over 15 bases. CDR1 is SEHNR, CDR2 FQNEAQ, per germline (reference sequence). J gave up 7 bases and V 4 bases, and 8 bases lay outside the gene matches. This CDR3 contains 17 residues. The CDR3 bases are TGTGCCAGCAGCTCCCCCCCGGGACTAGCGGGAGGAAATGAGCAGTTCTTC. As protein: CASSSPPGLAGGNEQFF.

The chain carries TRBV10-1 and TRBJ2-7, with 7 nucleotides matching TRBD2. Trimming took 3 bases from V and 2 from J; bases not matched to a gene: 4. This CDR3 is built from 14 residues. CDR1 and CDR2 (germline): WNHNN, SYGVQD (reference sequence). The CDR3 spells CASSERAGAYEQYF. The CDR3 DNA reads as TGCGCCAGCAGTGAAAGGGCGGGGGCCTACGAGCAGTACTTC.

The chain uses TRBV10-3 and TRBJ1-5; 8 positions match TRBD1. CDR1 is ENHRY and CDR2 is SYGVKD in the germline V gene. CDR3 length: 16 residues. V was pared by 4 bases and J by 7 bases, with 12 bases of the junction left unmatched. CDR3 region: CAISGGQDTTRQPQHF. CDR3 nucleotide sequence: TGTGCCATCAGTGGGGGACAGGACACGACTAGGCAGCCCCAGCATTTT.

This clone is a singleton in its sample. V is TRBV18 and J is TRBJ1-5, with D perhaps matching TRBD1 (6 bases). V was cut by 3 bases and J by 3 bases, with 9 bases left in between. Germline V lookup: CDR1 KGHSH, CDR2 LQKENI. This CDR3 comprises 14 residues. DNA of the CDR3: TGTGCCAGCTCACCCGACAGGTACAATCAGCCCCAGCATTTT. Residues: CASSPDRYNQPQHF. The full variable domain, with the rest looked up from reference TRBV18 and TRBJ1-5, is NAGVMQNPRHLVRRRGQEARLRCSPMKGHSHVYWYRQLPEEGLKFMVYLQKENIIDESGMPKERFSAEFPKEGPSILRIQQVVRGDSAAYFCASSPDRYNQPQHFGDGTRLSIL.

The chain has TRBV5-6 and TRBJ2-3; D remains ambiguous. CDR1 SGHDT and CDR2 YYEEEE come from the germline V gene. The CDR3 consists of 15 residues. V lost 0 bases, J lost 2 bases, and 10 bases lay in between. The CDR3 DNA follows: TGTGCCAGCAGCTTGGACGTCAGTTTCACAGATACGCAGTATTTT. This codes for CASSLDVSFTDTQYF.

This clone came up once. This chain connects TRBV9 to TRBJ1-1; the D is unclear. Per the germline V gene, CDR1 is SGDLS and CDR2 is YYNGEE. Trimming left V 3 bases short and J 0 bases short, with 9 bases between. This CDR3 contains 14 residues. CDR3 residues: CASSDDGMNTEAFF. For the CDR3, the DNA is TGTGCCAGCAGCGACGACGGCATGAACACTGAAGCTTTCTTT.

This chain uses TRBV10-1 with TRBJ2-1; D not certain. The CDR3 contains 13 residues. Germline assignment: CDR1 WNHNN and CDR2 SYGVQD (reference sequence). V was clipped by 0 bases and J by 8 bases, with 8 bases between them. The CDR3 loop is CASSESRLDEQFF. The CDR3 DNA reads as TGCGCCAGCAGTGAGTCAAGACTCGATGAGCAGTTCTTC.

V and J are TRBV6-1 and TRBJ1-2, with TRBD1 matching over 8 bases. Losses at the gene ends were 6 bases for V and 8 bases for J; bases not matched to a gene: 8. The CDR3 spans 13 residues. CDR1 is MNHNS and CDR2 is SASEGT in the germline V gene. For the CDR3, the DNA is TGTGCCAGCAGCGAGGACAGGGAGCGCGGCTACACCTTC. It translates to CASSEDRERGYTF.

The chain uses TRBV11-2 and TRBJ2-7; 8 bases align to TRBD2. The CDR3 sequence is 17 residues long. The V gene end was trimmed by 4 bases and the J gene end by 3 bases; junction bases not matched to a gene: 14. The germline V gene encodes CDR1 SGHAT and CDR2 FQNNGV. CDR3 sequence: CASSSSGGGPTNYEQYF. The CDR3 DNA is TGTGCCAGCAGCTCCAGCGGGGGAGGGCCTACCAACTACGAGCAGTACTTC.

V and J are TRBV7-8 and TRBJ2-3; TRBD2 aligns across 13 bases. The CDR3 spans 18 residues. The ends lost 5 bases at V and 1 base at J; junction bases unmatched: 9. Germline V lookup: CDR1 SGHVS, CDR2 FQNEAQ. CDR3 protein: CASSETTSGRRGTDTQYF. The CDR3 nucleotides read TGTGCCAGCAGCGAGACGACTAGCGGGAGGAGGGGCACAGATACGCAGTATTTT.

The chain joins TRBV30 to TRBJ1-5, with a tentative D call TRBD1 (5 bases). The CDR3 extends over 13 amino acids. The V gene lost 0 bases and the J gene lost 8 bases, with 11 bases spanning the gap. Per germline, CDR1 GTSNPN and CDR2 SVGIG (reference sequence). CDR3 sequence: CAWSVGTGEPQHF. The CDR3, as DNA: TGTGCCTGGAGTGTAGGAACGGGGGAGCCCCAGCATTTT.

This rearrangement joins TRBV7-9 to TRBJ2-7; no reliable D call. Germline V gene data show CDR1 as SEHNR and CDR2 as FQNEAQ (reference sequence). V was clipped by 5 bases and J by 2 bases, with 7 bases between them. There are 12 residues in the CDR3. The CDR3 nucleotides read TGTGCCAGCAGCGACGAAGCCTACGAGCAGTACTTC. Translation gives CASSDEAYEQYF. The complete variable domain, with remaining parts taken from reference TRBV7-9 and TRBJ2-7, reads DTGVSQNPRHKITKRGQNVTFRCDPISEHNRLYWYRQTLGQGPEFLTYFQNEAQLEKSRLLSDRFSAERPKGSFSTLEIQRTEQGDSAMYLCASSDEAYEQYFGPGTRLTVT.

About this clone itself: The sample contains more than one DNA sequence encoding this CDR3. The rearrangement uses TRBV15 and TRBJ1-5, with D possibly TRBD1 on 6 matching bases. Trimming cost V 3 bases and J 0 bases, with 9 bases left between them. There are 15 residues in the CDR3. Germline lookup yields CDR1 LNHNV and CDR2 YYDKDF (reference sequence). The CDR3 sequence: CATSRQGSSNQPQHF. The CDR3 DNA reads TGTGCCACCAGCAGGCAGGGGTCTAGCAATCAGCCCCAGCATTTT.

V and J are TRBV4-3 and TRBJ2-7; D possibly corresponds to TRBD2 (6 bases). V lost 0 bases and J lost 3, with 9 bases in between. Germline CDR1 and CDR2: LGHNA and YSLEER. This CDR3 contains 14 residues. The CDR3 nucleotides are TGCGCCAGCAGCCAAGAGGTGGAGGGCTACGAGCAGTACTTC. Its translation is CASSQEVEGYEQYF.

The chain recombines TRBV27 with TRBJ2-7; D is ambiguous. V lost 8 bases and J lost 2, with 10 bases in between. The CDR3 is 12 amino acids. Germline CDR1 and CDR2: MNHEY and SMNVEV (reference sequence). The chain's CDR3 is CASSNLAYEQYF. The CDR3 bases are TGTGCCAGCTCAAATCTTGCCTACGAGCAGTACTTC.

J is TRBJ2-7 and V is TRBV14; D gene uncertain. Germline V CDR1 and CDR2: SGHDN, FVKESK. Trimming removed 0 bases at V and 4 bases at J, with 7 bases between. The CDR3 runs 13 residues. The CDR3 sequence: CASSQEDGYEQYF. The CDR3, as DNA: TGTGCCAGCAGCCAAGAGGATGGGTACGAGCAGTACTTC. Full variable domain (remainder filled in from reference TRBV14 and TRBJ2-7): EAGVTQFPSHSVIEKGQTVTLRCDPISGHDNLYWYRRVMGKEIKFLLHFVKESKQDESGMPNNRFLAERTGGTYSTLKVQPAELEDSGVYFCASSQEDGYEQYFGPGTRLTVT.